This TCR beta chain was retrieved from a study of T cell clusters in autoimmune cytopenias. By frequency, this clonotype registers medium-sized (0.01 to 0.1%). What it recognizes is unknown. One tube held mixed TRB-A and TRB-B primer pools for touch-down PCR. TCRdb reanalyzed the multiplex PCR reads and collapses them to one entry per CDR3 protein, without DNA. Here the sample table reports roughly 5,200 distinct CDR3 sequences. The study's findings and limits: TRB repertoire shifts in secondary cytopenia and chronic lymphocytic leukemia mostly reflected lymphoma, not autoimmunity. Clustering suggested that physiological T cell clusters were missing in primary autoimmune cytopenia patients.

TRB was amplified from about 270 ng of peripheral blood genomic DNA per sample. The CDR3 runs 14 residues. Germline V gives CDR1 SGHAT, CDR2 FQDESV (reference sequence). This TCR derives from a human donor with an autoimmune cytopenia or autoimmune hepatitis (not recorded which). V usage is TRBV11-1 and J usage is TRBJ2-7; the TCRdb D gene call, TRBD1, has no DNA to confirm it. Sequencing was performed on peripheral blood. The CDR3 spells CASSFGTAAYEQYF. Full variable domain (outside the CDR3, taken from reference TRBV11-1 and TRBJ2-7): EAEVAQSPRYKITEKSQAVAFWCDPISGHATLYWYRQILGQGPELLVQFQDESVVDDSQLPKDRFSAERLKGVDSTLKIQPAELGDSAMYLCASSFGTAAYEQYFGPGTRLTVT.